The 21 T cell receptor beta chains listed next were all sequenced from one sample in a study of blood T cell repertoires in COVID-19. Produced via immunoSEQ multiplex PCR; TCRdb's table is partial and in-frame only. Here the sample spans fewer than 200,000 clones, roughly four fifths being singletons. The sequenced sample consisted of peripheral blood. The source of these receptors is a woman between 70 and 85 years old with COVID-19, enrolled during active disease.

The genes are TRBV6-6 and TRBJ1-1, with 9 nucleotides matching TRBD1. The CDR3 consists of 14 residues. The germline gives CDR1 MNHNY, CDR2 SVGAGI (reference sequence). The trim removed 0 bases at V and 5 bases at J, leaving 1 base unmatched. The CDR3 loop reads CASSYSGTGTEAFF. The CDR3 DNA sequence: TGTGCCAGCAGTTACTCGGGGACAGGGACTGAAGCTTTCTTT.

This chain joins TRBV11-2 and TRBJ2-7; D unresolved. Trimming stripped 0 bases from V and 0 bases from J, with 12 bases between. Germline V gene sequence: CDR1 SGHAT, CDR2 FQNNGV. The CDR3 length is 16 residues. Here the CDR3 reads CASSLDRTASSYEQYF. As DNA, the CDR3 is TGTGCCAGCAGCTTAGATCGCACAGCTTCCTCCTACGAGCAGTACTTC.

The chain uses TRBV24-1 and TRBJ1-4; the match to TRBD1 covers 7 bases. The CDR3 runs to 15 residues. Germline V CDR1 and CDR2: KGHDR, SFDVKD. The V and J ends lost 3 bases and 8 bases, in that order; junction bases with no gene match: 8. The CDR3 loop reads CATSDNRGRGEKLFF. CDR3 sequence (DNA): TGTGCCACCAGTGATAACAGGGGACGGGGGGAAAAACTGTTTTTT.

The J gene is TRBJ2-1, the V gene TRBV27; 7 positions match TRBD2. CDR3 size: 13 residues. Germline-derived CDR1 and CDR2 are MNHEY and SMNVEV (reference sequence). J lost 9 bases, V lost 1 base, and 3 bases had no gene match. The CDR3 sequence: CASSLFSGGEQFF. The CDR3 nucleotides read TGTGCCAGCAGTTTATTTTCGGGAGGTGAGCAGTTCTTC.

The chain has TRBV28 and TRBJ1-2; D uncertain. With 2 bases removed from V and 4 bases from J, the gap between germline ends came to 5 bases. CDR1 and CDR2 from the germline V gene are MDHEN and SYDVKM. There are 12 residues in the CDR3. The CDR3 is CASSLGVYGYTF. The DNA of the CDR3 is TGTGCCAGCAGTTTAGGAGTCTATGGCTACACCTTC.

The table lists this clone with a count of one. The chain's CDR3 is CASSERIGRTSLNTGELFF. The DNA for the CDR3 is TGTGCCAGCAGCGAAAGAATAGGGAGGACTAGCCTTAACACCGGGGAGCTGTTTTTT. V gene TRBV14 combines with J gene TRBJ2-2; 8 bases match TRBD2. The germline V gene encodes CDR1 SGHDN and CDR2 FVKESK. The CDR3 length is 19 residues. V lost 5 bases, J lost 2 bases, and 16 bases stayed unmatched.

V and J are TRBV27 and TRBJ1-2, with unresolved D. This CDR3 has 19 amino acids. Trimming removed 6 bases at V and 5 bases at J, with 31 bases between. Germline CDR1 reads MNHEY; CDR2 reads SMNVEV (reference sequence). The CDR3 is CASRLGTWTVPTDLYGYTF. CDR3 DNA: TGTGCCAGCAGGTTAGGCACTTGGACTGTCCCTACAGACCTATATGGCTACACCTTC.

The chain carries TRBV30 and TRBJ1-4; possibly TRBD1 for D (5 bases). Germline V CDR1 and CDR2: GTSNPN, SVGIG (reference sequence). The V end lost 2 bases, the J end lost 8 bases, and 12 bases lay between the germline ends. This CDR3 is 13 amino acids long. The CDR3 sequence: CAWSLQVAEKLFF. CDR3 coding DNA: TGTGCCTGGAGTCTACAGGTGGCCGAAAAACTGTTTTTT.

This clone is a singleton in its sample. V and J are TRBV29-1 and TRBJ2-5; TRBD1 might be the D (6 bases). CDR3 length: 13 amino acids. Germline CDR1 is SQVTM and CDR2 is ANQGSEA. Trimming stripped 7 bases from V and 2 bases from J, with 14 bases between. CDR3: CSAATGTQETQYF. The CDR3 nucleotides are TGCAGCGCCGCGACAGGTACTCAAGAGACCCAGTACTTC.

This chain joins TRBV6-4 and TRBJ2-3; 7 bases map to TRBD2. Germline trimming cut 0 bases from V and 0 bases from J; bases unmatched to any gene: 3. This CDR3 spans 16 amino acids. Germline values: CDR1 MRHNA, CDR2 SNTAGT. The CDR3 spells CASSDSAGASTDTQYF. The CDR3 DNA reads TGTGCCAGCAGTGACTCGGCGGGAGCGAGCACAGATACGCAGTATTTT.

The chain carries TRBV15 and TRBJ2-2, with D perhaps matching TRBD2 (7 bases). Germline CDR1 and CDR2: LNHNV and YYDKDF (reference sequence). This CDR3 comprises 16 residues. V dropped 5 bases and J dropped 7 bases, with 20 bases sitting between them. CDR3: CATSPQAGAFGGELFF. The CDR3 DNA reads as TGTGCCACCAGCCCCCAGGCGGGGGCGTTCGGCGGGGAGCTGTTTTTT.

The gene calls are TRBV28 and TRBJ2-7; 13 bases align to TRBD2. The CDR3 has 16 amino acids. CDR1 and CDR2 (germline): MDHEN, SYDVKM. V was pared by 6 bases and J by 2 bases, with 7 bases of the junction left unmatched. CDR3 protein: CASRARGLAGAYEQYF. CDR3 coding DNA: TGTGCCAGCAGGGCCCGTGGACTAGCGGGAGCCTACGAGCAGTACTTC.

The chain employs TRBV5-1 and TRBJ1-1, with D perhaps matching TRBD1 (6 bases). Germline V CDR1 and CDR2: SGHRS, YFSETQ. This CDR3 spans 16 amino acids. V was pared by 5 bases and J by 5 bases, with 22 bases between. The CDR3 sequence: CASRRFPGQRETEAFF. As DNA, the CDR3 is TGCGCCAGCAGGCGATTCCCGGGACAACGGGAAACTGAAGCTTTCTTT.

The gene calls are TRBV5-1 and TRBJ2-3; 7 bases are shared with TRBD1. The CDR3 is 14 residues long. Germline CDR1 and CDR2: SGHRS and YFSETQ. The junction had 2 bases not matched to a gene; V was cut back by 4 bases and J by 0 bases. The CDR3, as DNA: TGCGCCAGCAGCCTACAGGGGAGCACAGATACGCAGTATTTT. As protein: CASSLQGSTDTQYF.

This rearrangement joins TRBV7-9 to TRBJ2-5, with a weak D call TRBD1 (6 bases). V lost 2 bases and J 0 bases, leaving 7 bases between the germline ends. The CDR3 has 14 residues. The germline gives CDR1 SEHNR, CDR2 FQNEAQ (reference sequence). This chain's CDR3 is CASSLHRDQETQYF. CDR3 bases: TGTGCCAGCAGCTTACACAGGGACCAAGAGACCCAGTACTTC.

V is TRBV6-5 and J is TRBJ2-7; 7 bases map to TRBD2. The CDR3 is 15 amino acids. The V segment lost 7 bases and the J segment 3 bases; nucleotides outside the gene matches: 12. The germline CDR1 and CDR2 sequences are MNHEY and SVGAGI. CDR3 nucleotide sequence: TGTGCCAGCACGCCGGGACTAACCCTTTACTACGAGCAGTACTTC. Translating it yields CASTPGLTLYYEQYF.

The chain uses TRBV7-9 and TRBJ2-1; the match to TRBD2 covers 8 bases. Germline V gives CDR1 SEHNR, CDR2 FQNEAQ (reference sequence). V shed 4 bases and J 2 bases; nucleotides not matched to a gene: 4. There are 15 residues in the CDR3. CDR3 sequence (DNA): TGTGCCAGCAGCTATTCGGGACTAGCCTACAATGAGCAGTTCTTC. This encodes CASSYSGLAYNEQFF.

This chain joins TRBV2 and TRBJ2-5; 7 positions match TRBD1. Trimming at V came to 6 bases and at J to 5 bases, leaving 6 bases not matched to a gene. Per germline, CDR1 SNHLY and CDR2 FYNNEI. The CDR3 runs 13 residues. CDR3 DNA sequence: TGTGCCAGCAGAGGACAGGACGGGGAGACCCAGTACTTC. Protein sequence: CASRGQDGETQYF.

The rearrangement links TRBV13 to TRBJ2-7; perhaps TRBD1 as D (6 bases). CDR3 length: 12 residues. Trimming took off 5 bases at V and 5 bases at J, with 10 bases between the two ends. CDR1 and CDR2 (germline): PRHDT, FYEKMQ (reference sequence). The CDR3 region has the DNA TGTGCCAGCAGCACACAGGGTGACGAGCAGTACTTC. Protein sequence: CASSTQGDEQYF.

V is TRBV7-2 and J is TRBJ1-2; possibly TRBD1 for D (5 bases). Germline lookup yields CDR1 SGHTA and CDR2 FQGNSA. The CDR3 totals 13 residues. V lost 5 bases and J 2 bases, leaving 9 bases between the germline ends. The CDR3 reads CASSPQVNYGYTF. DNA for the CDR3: TGTGCCAGCAGCCCACAGGTCAACTATGGCTACACCTTC.

Here the CDR3 DNA reads TGCAGCACGGGACTAGCGGGACCAGAGACCCAGTACTTC. Residues: CSTGLAGPETQYF. The rearrangement links TRBV29-1 to TRBJ2-5; 13 nucleotides agree with TRBD2. Losses at the gene ends were 8 bases for V and 4 bases for J; bases not matched to a gene: 4. The CDR3 covers 13 residues. Looked up from germline, CDR1 is SQVTM and CDR2 is ANQGSEA.